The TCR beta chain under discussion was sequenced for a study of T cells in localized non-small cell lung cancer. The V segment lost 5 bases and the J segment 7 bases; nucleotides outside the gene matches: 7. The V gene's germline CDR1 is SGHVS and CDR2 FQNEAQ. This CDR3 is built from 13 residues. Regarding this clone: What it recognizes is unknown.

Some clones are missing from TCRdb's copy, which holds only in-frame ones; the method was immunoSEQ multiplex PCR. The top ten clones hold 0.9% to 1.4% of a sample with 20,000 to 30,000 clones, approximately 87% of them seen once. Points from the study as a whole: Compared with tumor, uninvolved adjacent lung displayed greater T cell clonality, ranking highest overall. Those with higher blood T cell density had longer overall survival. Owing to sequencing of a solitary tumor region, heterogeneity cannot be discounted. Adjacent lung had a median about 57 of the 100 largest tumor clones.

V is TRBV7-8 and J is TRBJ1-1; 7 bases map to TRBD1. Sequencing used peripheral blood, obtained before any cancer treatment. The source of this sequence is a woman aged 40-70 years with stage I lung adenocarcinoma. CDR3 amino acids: CASSLGQEGEAFF. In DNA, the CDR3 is TGTGCCAGCAGCCTAGGACAGGAGGGTGAAGCTTTCTTT. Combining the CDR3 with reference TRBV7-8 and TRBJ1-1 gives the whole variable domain GAGVSQSPRYKVAKRGQDVALRCDPISGHVSLFWYQQALGQGPEFLTYFQNEAQLDKSGLPSDRFFAERPEGSVSTLKIQRTQQEDSAVYLCASSLGQEGEAFFGQGTRLTVV.